One and the same sample provided the 17 T cell receptor beta chains below, sequenced in a study of post-analysis software for immune sequencing data (dated by TCRdb to between 2014 and 2017). Antigens for these TCRs are unknown. The method behind the library was PCR. Sequencing took place on an Illumina HiSeq 2500. Unique molecular identifiers were incorporated into TCR beta cDNA libraries to reduce PCR and sequencing biases. Starting from the raw public reads, TCRdb applied fastp trimming at Q25, assembled clones with MiXCR and retained in-frame beta chains. Each record represents a unique CDR3 protein, reported with the most common genes and DNA among its rows. Across this sample there are 250,000 to 300,000 distinct CDR3 sequences, with about 40% seen only once. The ten largest account for 4% to 5.5% of the sample. Summary of the overall study and its limitations: Significantly higher frequencies in patients than in controls were found for about five TRBV segments, including TRBV5-6, TRBV5-1 and TRBV20-1.

Sequenced input: blood. The source is a girl under 18 with multiple sclerosis.

A word on this clonotype: This clone may be a read error of a much larger clone one base away. The gene calls are TRBV13 and TRBJ2-7; 10 nucleotides agree with TRBD2. The CDR3 has 16 amino acids. Germline V lookup: CDR1 PRHDT, CDR2 FYEKMQ (reference sequence). J was trimmed by 7 bases and V by 5 bases; bases with no gene match: 14. The CDR3 DNA is TGTGCCAGCAGCCGCGGCGTCGAGCGGGAGGGCAGTGAGCAGTACTTC. The encoded protein is CASSRGVEREGSEQYF.

This clonotype occurred once. This may arise from a read error, as a much more abundant clone is one base away. The chain recombines TRBV7-9 with TRBJ2-7; 10 nucleotides align to TRBD2. The CDR3 extends over 16 amino acids. With 6 bases clipped from V and 0 bases from J, the junction kept 8 bases outside the gene matches. The germline V gene has CDR1 SEHNR and CDR2 FQNEAQ (reference sequence). The CDR3 DNA sequence: TGTGCCAGCAGTTCCTTGACTAGCGGGTCCTCCTACGAGCAGTACTTC. The encoded protein is CASSSLTSGSSYEQYF.

This clonotype was seen many times. This chain uses TRBV24-1 with TRBJ2-5; TRBD2 matches 9 bases. Germline trimming cut 0 bases from V and 5 bases from J; bases unmatched to any gene: 9. Germline-derived CDR1 and CDR2 are KGHDR and SFDVKD. The CDR3 extends over 17 amino acids. DNA for the CDR3: TGTGCCACCAGTGATTTGCCCTCGCGGGGGGGCGATGAGACCCAGTACTTC. Its translation: CATSDLPSRGGDETQYF.

There are many counts of this clonotype. The CDR3 is CAISGLALTDTQYF. Here the CDR3 DNA reads TGTGCCATCAGTGGACTAGCGTTAACAGATACGCAGTATTTT. The J gene is TRBJ2-3, the V gene TRBV10-3; TRBD2 matches at 8 bases. Germline assignment: CDR1 ENHRY and CDR2 SYGVKD. The V and J ends lost 4 bases and 3 bases, in that order; junction bases with no gene match: 3. The CDR3 contains 14 residues.

DNA of the CDR3: TGTGCCACCAGTGATTTAAGCGCGGGCGACACAGATACGCAGTATTTT. This encodes CATSDLSAGDTDTQYF. This chain joins TRBV24-1 and TRBJ2-3, with D tentatively TRBD2 (5 bases). Germline V gives CDR1 KGHDR, CDR2 SFDVKD. Trimming removed 1 base from V and 2 bases from J, with 12 bases in between. CDR3 length: 16 amino acids.

This clonotype was counted ten times or more. The rearrangement links TRBV7-2 to TRBJ2-3; 8 nucleotides match TRBD2. The germline gives CDR1 SGHTA, CDR2 FQGNSA. This CDR3 has 16 residues. V lost 5 bases, J lost 3 bases, and 10 bases stayed unmatched. The CDR3 DNA reads TGTGCCAGCAGCCAGGCGGCGGGGGGCAATACAGATACGCAGTATTTT. This codes for CASSQAAGGNTDTQYF.

The chain links TRBV5-1 to TRBJ2-7; 7 bases line up with TRBD2. The germline V gene has CDR1 SGHRS and CDR2 YFSETQ. CDR3 length: 14 amino acids. Trimming took 4 bases from V and 2 from J; bases not matched to a gene: 6. Here the CDR3 DNA reads TGCGCCAGCAGCGTGACTAGCTTAGCCTACGAGCAGTACTTC. It yields the protein CASSVTSLAYEQYF.

V usage is TRBV20-1 and J usage is TRBJ2-1; 8 positions agree with TRBD2. Germline assignment: CDR1 DFQATT and CDR2 SNEGSKA (reference sequence). V trimming: 0 bases; J trimming: 3 bases; junction bases outside the gene matches: 4. The CDR3 spans 15 residues. Here the CDR3 DNA reads TGCAGTGCTAGAGATCCGGGGGGGCTCTACAATGAGCAGTTCTTC. As protein: CSARDPGGLYNEQFF.

At least ten counts were recorded for this clonotype. The genes are TRBV20-1 and TRBJ1-5, with D perhaps matching TRBD1 (5 bases). Between the trimmed V and J ends, which lost 1 base and 3 bases, there was a span of 10 bases. CDR3 length equals 14 residues. Germline V gene lookup returns CDR1 DFQATT and CDR2 SNEGSKA (reference sequence). DNA of the CDR3: TGCAGTGCTAGAGGGGACGGTCACAATCAGCCCCAGCATTTT. Encoded protein: CSARGDGHNQPQHF.

There are many counts of this clonotype. V usage is TRBV12-3 or TRBV12-4 and J usage is TRBJ2-1; D is possibly TRBD2 (5 bases). The CDR3 is 13 residues long. The V end lost 1 base, the J end lost 6 bases, and 7 bases lay between the germline ends. In DNA, the CDR3 is TGTGCCAGCAGTTTAGAACTAGTCAATGAGCAGTTCTTC. This codes for CASSLELVNEQFF.

This clonotype was observed at least ten times. The V call is TRBV21-1, the J call TRBJ2-7. TRBV21-1 is classified as a pseudogene. This CDR3 region has 17 residues. CDR3 sequence reads: CASSKVGVNSILYEQYF. In DNA, the CDR3 is TGTGCCAGCAGCAAAGTTGGGGTGAACAGTATCCTCTACGAGCAGTACTTC.

This clonotype was detected a few times. One base away lies a much larger clone, so this may be a sequencing read error. The rearrangement joins TRBV2 to TRBJ1-5, with D perhaps TRBD1 (6 bases). Germline V gives CDR1 SNHLY, CDR2 FYNNEI. The CDR3 loop spans 13 amino acids. V shed 5 bases and J shed 3 bases, with 8 bases lying between them. CDR3 residues: CASSQGNNQPQHF. DNA of the CDR3: TGTGCCAGCAGTCAGGGGAACAATCAGCCCCAGCATTTT.

The rearrangement joins TRBV5-1 to TRBJ2-1, with 9 bases lining up with TRBD2. The CDR3 covers 15 residues. Trimming cost V 5 bases and J 5 bases; bases outside gene matches: 8. Germline CDR1 and CDR2: SGHRS and YFSETQ. CDR3 nucleotides: TGCGCCAGCAGAATTAGCGGGAGCTTGAACAATGAGCAGTTCTTC. Encoded protein: CASRISGSLNNEQFF.

This clonotype was counted ten times or more. The J gene is TRBJ2-5, the V gene TRBV5-1; 9 bases match TRBD2. The ends lost 1 base at V and 4 bases at J; junction bases unmatched: 11. The CDR3 loop spans 17 amino acids. Germline V gene lookup returns CDR1 SGHRS and CDR2 YFSETQ. CDR3 DNA: TGCGCCAGCAGCTTGACTAGCGGGCCCGTAAGCCCAGAGACCCAGTACTTC. It encodes CASSLTSGPVSPETQYF.

V usage is TRBV2 and J usage is TRBJ1-5; D may be TRBD1 (6 bases). Germline values: CDR1 SNHLY, CDR2 FYNNEI. The CDR3 runs to 14 residues. With 7 bases removed from V and 7 bases from J, the gap between germline ends came to 17 bases. The CDR3 reads CASTEGDEWQPQHF. The CDR3, as DNA: TGTGCCAGCACCGAGGGGGACGAATGGCAGCCCCAGCATTTT.

This clonotype was recorded many times. This rearrangement joins TRBV5-1 to TRBJ1-2; D gene ambiguous. The CDR3 has 14 amino acids. Trimming stripped 7 bases from V and 4 bases from J, with 17 bases between. Germline values: CDR1 SGHRS, CDR2 YFSETQ. CDR3 amino acids: CASCPSLSGYGYTF. The CDR3 nucleotides are TGCGCCAGCTGCCCGAGTCTTTCGGGCTATGGCTACACCTTC. Based on the CDR3 plus reference TRBV5-1 and TRBJ1-2, the full variable domain is KAGVTQTPRYLIKTRGQQVTLSCSPISGHRSVSWYQQTPGQGLQFLFEYFSETQRNKGNFPGRFSGRQFSNSRSEMNVSTLELGDSALYLCASCPSLSGYGYTFGSGTRLTVV.

With respect to this clonotype: A much larger clone lies a single base off, so this may be a read error. The chain joins TRBV11-2 to TRBJ2-7; D gene uncertain. This CDR3 spans 13 amino acids. Germline V gene lookup returns CDR1 SGHAT and CDR2 FQNNGV. Trimming pared 8 bases from V and 7 bases from J, leaving 18 bases between. CDR3 sequence: CASQLSSAREQYF. The CDR3 DNA sequence: TGTGCCAGCCAGCTATCTTCCGCGCGTGAGCAGTACTTC.